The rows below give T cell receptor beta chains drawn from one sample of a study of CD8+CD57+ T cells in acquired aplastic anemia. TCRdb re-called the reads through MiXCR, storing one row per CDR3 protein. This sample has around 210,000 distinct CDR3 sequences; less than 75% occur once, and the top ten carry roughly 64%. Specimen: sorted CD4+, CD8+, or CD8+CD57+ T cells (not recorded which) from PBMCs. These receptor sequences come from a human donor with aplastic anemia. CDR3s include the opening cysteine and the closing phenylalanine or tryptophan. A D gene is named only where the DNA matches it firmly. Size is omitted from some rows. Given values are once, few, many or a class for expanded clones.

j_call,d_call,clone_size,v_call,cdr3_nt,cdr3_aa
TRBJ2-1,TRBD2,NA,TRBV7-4,TGTGCCAGCAGCTTACACTGGACTAGCGGGGGGGCCAATGAGCAGTTCTTC,CASSLHWTSGGANEQFF
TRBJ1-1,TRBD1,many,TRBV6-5,TGTGCCAGCAGTTACTCTTCAACAGGGGCCACTGAAGCTTTCTTT,CASSYSSTGATEAFF
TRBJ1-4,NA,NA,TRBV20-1,TGCAGTGCTAGATTTGAGGCAGTTGAAAAACTGTTTTTT,CSARFEAVEKLFF
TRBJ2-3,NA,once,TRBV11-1,TGTGCCAGCAGCTCCGGTAGATCGCGCACAGATACGCAGTATTTT,CASSSGRSRTDTQYF
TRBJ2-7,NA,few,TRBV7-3,TGTGCCAGCAGCTTAGGGCAAGGGGGATTTGACGAGCAGTACTTC,CASSLGQGGFDEQYF
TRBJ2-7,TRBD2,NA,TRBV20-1,TGCAGTGCTTGGCGGGGGTACGAGCAGTACTTC,CSAWRGYEQYF
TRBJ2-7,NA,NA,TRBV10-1,TGCGCCAGCAGTCCCGTGGGTGCCTACGAGCAGTACTTC,CASSPVGAYEQYF
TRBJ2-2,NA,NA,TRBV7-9,TGTGCCAGCAGAGTTCGTCCGGGGATGGACACCGGGGAGCTGTTTTTT,CASRVRPGMDTGELFF
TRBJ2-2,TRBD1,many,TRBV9,TGTGCCAGCAGCGCGATAGAAGGGGGCCCGAACACCGGGGAGCTGTTTTTT,CASSAIEGGPNTGELFF
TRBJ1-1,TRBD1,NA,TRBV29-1,TGCAGGTCCGGACAGGGGGGGGTTGCTGAAGCTTTCTTT,CRSGQGGVAEAFF
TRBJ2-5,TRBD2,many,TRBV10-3,TGTGCCGTCGGGACTAGCTCGTTTGAGACCCAGTACTTC,CAVGTSSFETQYF
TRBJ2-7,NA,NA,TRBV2,TGTGCCAGCAGTGAAGTCCGGGGACAAATGTTCGAGCAGTACTTC,CASSEVRGQMFEQYF
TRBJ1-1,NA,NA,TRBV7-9,TGTGCCGGCAGCTTAGTGGGGGGAGTGACTGAAGCTTTCTTT,CAGSLVGGVTEAFF
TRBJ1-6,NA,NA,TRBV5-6,TGTGCCAGCAGCGTATCCGGGACCCTCCACTTT,CASSVSGTLHF
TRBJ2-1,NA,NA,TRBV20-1,TGCAGTGCTAGACATTTTCAGGACAGAACCTACAATGAGCAGTTCTTC,CSARHFQDRTYNEQFF
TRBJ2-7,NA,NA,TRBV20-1,TGCAGTGCTAGAGAGGGAACCTACGAGCAGTACTTC,CSAREGTYEQYF
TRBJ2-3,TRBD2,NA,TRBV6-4,TGTGCCACCAAGACTAGCGGGGACACAGATACGCAGTATTTT,CATKTSGDTDTQYF
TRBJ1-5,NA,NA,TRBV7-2,TGTGCCAGCAGCATCGGGAGTGGCAATCAGCCCCAGCATTTT,CASSIGSGNQPQHF
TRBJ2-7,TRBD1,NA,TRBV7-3,TGTGCCAGCAGCTTAACGGATTCTAAGACAGGGCACTACGAGCAGTACTTC,CASSLTDSKTGHYEQYF
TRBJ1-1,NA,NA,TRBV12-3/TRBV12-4,TGTGCCAGCAGTTTATATCAGCTGAACACTGAAGCTTTCTTT,CASSLYQLNTEAFF
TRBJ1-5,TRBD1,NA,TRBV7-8,TGTGCCAGCAGCCGTGGACAGGGGGGCAAGGAGCCCCAGCATTTT,CASSRGQGGKEPQHF
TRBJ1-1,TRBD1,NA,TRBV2,TGTGCCAGTCGGACAGGGGAACTTACTGAAGCTTTCTTT,CASRTGELTEAFF
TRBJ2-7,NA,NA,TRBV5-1,TGCGCCAGCAGCTTGGATGGGACCGGGTCCGACGAGCAGTACTTC,CASSLDGTGSDEQYF